This T cell receptor beta chain was recorded in a study of T cell responses to AZD1222 COVID-19 vaccine. At the level of the study: Second doses that came at about 4 or about 12 weeks were put together.

CDR1 and CDR2 (germline): LNHDA, SQIVND (reference sequence). The CDR3 has 15 residues. V dropped 3 bases and J dropped 4 bases, with 15 bases sitting between them. Repertoires were generated with immunoSEQ multiplex PCR, while TCRdb's copy carries only in-frame clones and drops some. The table has roughly 150,000 clones, around 90% seen once. This clonotype was obtained from an adult in good health. The input for sequencing was peripheral blood, taken on day 0 of AZD1222 vaccination. The rearrangement uses TRBV19 and TRBJ1-2; D gene unclear. CDR3 in amino acids: CASSIGQALTYGYTF. The CDR3, as DNA: TGTGCCAGTAGTATCGGGCAGGCACTTACCTATGGCTACACCTTC.